This TCR beta chain stems from a study of OX40 agonist ivuxolimab in advanced cancers. Study-wide background: Dose-escalation patients suffered from hepatocellular carcinoma, melanoma, renal cell or head and neck cancer.

The germline V gene encodes CDR1 LGHNT and CDR2 FRNRAP. V dropped 1 base and J dropped 6; count of bases not matched to a gene: 2. This CDR3 is 13 amino acids long. Sequencing used immunoSEQ multiplex PCR; TCRdb keeps in-frame clones, though not all of them. In the table there are 70,000 to 85,000 clones, roughly 88% of which are singletons. This clonotype originated in an adult with an advanced solid tumor such as melanoma, head and neck, liver or kidney cancer. The V and J genes are TRBV12-5 and TRBJ1-2, with 7 nucleotides matching TRBD1. The source material was CD4+ or CD8+ T cells sorted from blood, sampled in a trial of the OX40 agonist ivuxolimab. CDR3 nucleotides: TGTGCTAGTGGTTTGGGCCAGGGGGATGGCTACACCTTC. This sequence encodes CASGLGQGDGYTF.